The clone carrying this TCR beta chain was found a few times. This entry is derived from a study of cytomegalovirus exposure and HLA in healthy donors. V lost 2 bases and J 5 bases, leaving 13 bases between the germline ends. The CDR3 length is 14 residues. Germline CDR1 is MNHEY and CDR2 is SVGAGI. PCR involved 60 Vbeta and 13 Jbeta primers. Libraries were prepared by immunoSEQ multiplex PCR; TCRdb keeps only in-frame clonotypes and omits some of them. The sample includes some 130,000 clones, approximately 74% of them seen just once. The chain has TRBV6-5 and TRBJ2-7; weak D call: TRBD1 (6 bases). The sequence derives from a male donor in good health and CMV-seronegative. Sequenced sample: PBMCs. The CDR3 region has the DNA TGTGCCAGCAGTTACCGGTCAGGGGCCCACGAGCAGTACTTC. Translated, it gives CASSYRSGAHEQYF.